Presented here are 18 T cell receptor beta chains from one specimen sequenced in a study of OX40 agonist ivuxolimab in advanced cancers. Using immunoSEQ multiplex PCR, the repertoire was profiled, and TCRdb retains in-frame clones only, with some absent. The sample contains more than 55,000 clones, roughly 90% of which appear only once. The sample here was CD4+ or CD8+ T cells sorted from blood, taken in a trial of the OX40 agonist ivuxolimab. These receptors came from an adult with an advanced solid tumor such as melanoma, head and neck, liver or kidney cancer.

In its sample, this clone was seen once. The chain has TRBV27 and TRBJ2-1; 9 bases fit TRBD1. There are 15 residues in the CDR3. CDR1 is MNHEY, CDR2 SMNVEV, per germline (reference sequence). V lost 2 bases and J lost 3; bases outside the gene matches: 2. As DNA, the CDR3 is TGTGCCAGCAGTTTAGGGGACAGGGACTACAATGAGCAGTTCTTC. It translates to CASSLGDRDYNEQFF.

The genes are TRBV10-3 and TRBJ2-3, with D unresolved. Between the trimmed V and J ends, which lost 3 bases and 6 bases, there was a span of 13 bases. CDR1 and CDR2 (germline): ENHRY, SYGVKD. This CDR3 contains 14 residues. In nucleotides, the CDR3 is TGTGCCATCAGTGACCCTTTAGGTGTTGATACGCAGTATTTT. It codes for CAISDPLGVDTQYF.

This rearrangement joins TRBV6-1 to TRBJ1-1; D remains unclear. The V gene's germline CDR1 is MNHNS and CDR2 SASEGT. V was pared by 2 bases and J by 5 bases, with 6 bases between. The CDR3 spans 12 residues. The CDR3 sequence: CASSERETEAFF. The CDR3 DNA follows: TGTGCCAGCAGTGAACGGGAGACTGAAGCTTTCTTT.

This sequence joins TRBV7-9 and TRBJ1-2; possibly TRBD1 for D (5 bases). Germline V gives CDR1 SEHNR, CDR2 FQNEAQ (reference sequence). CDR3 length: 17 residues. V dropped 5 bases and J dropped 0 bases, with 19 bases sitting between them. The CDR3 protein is CASSPGQGAGSNYGYTF. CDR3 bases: TGTGCCAGCAGCCCAGGACAAGGCGCCGGATCTAACTATGGCTACACCTTC.

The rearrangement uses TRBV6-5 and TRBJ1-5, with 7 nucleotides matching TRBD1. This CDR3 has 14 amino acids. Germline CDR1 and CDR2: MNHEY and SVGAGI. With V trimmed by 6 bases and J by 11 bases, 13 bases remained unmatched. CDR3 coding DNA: TGTGCCAGCAGAAAGACAGGGACCCCCGGGGCCCAGCATTTT. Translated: CASRKTGTPGAQHF.

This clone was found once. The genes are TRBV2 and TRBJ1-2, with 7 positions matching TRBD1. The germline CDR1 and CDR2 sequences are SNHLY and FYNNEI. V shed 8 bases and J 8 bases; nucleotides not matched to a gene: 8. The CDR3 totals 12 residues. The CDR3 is CASGRQGWGYTF. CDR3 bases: TGTGCCAGCGGGAGACAGGGTTGGGGCTACACCTTC.

CDR3 in amino acids: CASRGWGQGSTNEKLFF. The CDR3 coding sequence is TGTGCCAGCAGGGGGTGGGGACAGGGGTCAACTAATGAAAAACTGTTTTTT. V gene TRBV25-1 combines with J gene TRBJ1-4; 10 bases are a match to TRBD1. Unmatched junction bases numbered 7, after V lost 6 bases and J lost 0 bases. The CDR3 length is 17 residues. Germline CDR1 reads MGHDK; CDR2 reads SYGVNS.

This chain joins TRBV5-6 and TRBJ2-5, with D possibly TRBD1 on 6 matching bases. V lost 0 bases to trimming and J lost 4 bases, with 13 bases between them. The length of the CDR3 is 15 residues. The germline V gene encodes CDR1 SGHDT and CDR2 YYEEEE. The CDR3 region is CASSLVQGSTETQYF. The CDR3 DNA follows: TGTGCCAGCAGCTTGGTTCAGGGGTCGACAGAGACCCAGTACTTC.

CDR3 sequence: CSVVGQGIAKNIQYF. CDR3 nucleotide sequence: TGCAGCGTTGTGGGACAGGGTATAGCCAAAAACATTCAGTACTTC. The V gene is TRBV29-1, the J gene TRBJ2-4; 9 bases agree with TRBD1. Looked up from germline, CDR1 is SQVTM and CDR2 is ANQGSEA. The junction had 4 bases not matched to a gene; V was cut back by 4 bases and J by 0 bases. This CDR3 has 15 residues.

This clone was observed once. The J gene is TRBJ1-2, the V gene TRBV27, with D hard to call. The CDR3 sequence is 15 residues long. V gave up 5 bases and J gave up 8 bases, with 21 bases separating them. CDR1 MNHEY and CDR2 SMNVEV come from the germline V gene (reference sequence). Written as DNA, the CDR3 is TGTGCCAGCAGTCCTAACGACGACCGGGGTCAGGGCTACACCTTC. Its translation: CASSPNDDRGQGYTF.

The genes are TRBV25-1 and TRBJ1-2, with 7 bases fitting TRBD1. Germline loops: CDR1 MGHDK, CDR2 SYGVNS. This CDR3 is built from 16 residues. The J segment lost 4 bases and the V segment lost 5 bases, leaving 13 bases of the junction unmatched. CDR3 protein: CASSRQGLLNFYGYTF. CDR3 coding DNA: TGTGCCAGCAGTAGACAGGGTCTCCTGAACTTCTATGGCTACACCTTC.

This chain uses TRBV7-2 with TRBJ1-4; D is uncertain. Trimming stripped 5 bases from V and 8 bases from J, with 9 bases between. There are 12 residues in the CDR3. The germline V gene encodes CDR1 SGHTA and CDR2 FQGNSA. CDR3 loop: CASSGDREKLFF. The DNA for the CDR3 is TGTGCCAGCAGCGGCGATAGGGAAAAACTGTTTTTT. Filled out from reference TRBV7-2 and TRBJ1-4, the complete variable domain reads GAGVSQSPSNKVTEKGKDVELRCDPISGHTALYWYRQSLGQGLEFLIYFQGNSAPDKSGLPSDRFSAERTGGSVSTLTIQRTQQEDSAVYLCASSGDREKLFFGSGTQLSVL.

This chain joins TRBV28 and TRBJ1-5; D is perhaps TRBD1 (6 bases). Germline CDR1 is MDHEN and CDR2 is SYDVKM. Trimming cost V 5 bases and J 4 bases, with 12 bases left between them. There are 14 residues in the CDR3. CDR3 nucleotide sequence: TGTGCCAGCAGTATAACAGGGATAAATCAGCCCCAGCATTTT. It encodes CASSITGINQPQHF.

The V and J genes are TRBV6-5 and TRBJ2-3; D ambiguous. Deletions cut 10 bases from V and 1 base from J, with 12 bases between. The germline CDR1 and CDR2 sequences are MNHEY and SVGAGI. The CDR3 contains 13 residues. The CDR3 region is CATTPPGTDTQYF. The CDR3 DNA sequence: TGTGCCACTACACCGCCCGGCACAGATACGCAGTATTTT.

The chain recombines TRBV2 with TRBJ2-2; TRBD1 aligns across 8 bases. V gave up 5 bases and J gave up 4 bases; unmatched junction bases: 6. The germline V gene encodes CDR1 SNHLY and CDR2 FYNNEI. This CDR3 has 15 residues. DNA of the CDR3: TGTGCCAGCAGTTCGATACAGGGGGGCACCGGGGAGCTGTTTTTT. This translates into CASSSIQGGTGELFF. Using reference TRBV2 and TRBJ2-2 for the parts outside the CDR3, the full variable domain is EPEVTQTPSHQVTQMGQEVILRCVPISNHLYFYWYRQILGQKVEFLVSFYNNEISEKSEIFDDQFSVERPDGSNFTLKIRSTKLEDSAMYFCASSSIQGGTGELFFGEGSRLTVL.

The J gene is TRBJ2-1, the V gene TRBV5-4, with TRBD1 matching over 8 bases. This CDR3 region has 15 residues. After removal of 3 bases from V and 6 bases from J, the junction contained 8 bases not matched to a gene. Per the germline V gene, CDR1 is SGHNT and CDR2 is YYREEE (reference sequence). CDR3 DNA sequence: TGTGCCAGCAGCTCGGAGACAGGGGTGTTCAATGAGCAGTTCTTC. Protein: CASSSETGVFNEQFF.

The CDR3: CASSLMSAGIRELFF. CDR3 bases: TGTGCCAGCAGCTTAATGAGCGCAGGGATTCGGGAGCTGTTTTTT. The chain joins TRBV7-3 to TRBJ2-2; the D gene is possibly TRBD1 (5 bases). The CDR3 sequence is 15 residues long. Germline CDR1 reads SGHTA; CDR2 reads FQGTGA. The V gene lost 1 base and the J gene lost 9 bases, with 15 bases spanning the gap.

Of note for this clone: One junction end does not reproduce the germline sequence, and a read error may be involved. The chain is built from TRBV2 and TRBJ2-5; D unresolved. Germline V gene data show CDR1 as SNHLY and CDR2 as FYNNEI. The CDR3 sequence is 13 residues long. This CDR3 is CASSEERQETQYF. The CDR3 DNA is TGTGCCAGCAGCGAAGAGAGACAAGAGACCCAGTACTTC.